This TCR beta chain stems from a study of beta chain features in type 1 diabetes. As for the study in general: In age, gender and cell yields, patients were similar to healthy donors. The examined sorted cells totaled approximately 100 million across samples. Findings and caveats of the study: Type 1 diabetes patients had fewer VDJ junction insertions and more deletions. Type 1 diabetes patients had TCRB CDR3s that were shorter (moderately but significantly so) in all four CD4+ subsets. Relative to healthy donors, patients appeared to have naive, central memory and Treg TCRB repertoires that were more similar.

In regard to this clone: The target antigen is unknown.

Sequenced material consisted of expressed TCRB transcripts (all of the isolated RNA was reverse transcribed). Generated by immunoSEQ multiplex PCR, the TCRdb table keeps only in-frame clones and is missing some. The sample includes hundreds of thousands of clones, over 12% of them seen just once. This CDR3 is built from 14 residues. The V gene's germline CDR1 is SNHLY and CDR2 FYNNEI. V gave up 6 bases and J gave up 2 bases; unmatched junction bases: 3. The origin of this receptor is a man in his late teens or twenties with type 1 diabetes. The sequenced sample consisted of naive CD4+ T cells from blood. The J gene is TRBJ2-7, the V gene TRBV2; TRBD2 agrees at 11 bases. The CDR3 coding sequence is TGTGCCAGCAGCTCACTAGCGGGGGCCTACGAGCAGTACTTC. It translates to CASSSLAGAYEQYF.